This T cell receptor beta chain stems from a study of vaccination and CD4 T cells after COVID-19. Study-level points and caveats: Analysis of convalescent patients found that 304 of 307 vaccine-specific clones were spike mono-reactive. The study found median SARS-CoV-2-reactive clonotypes rising from roughly 19 to 38, not significantly.

Cultured CD4+ T-cell DNA underwent Oncomine TCR Beta short-read sequencing. TCRdb redid the calling of the PCR reads with MiXCR, one entry per CDR3 protein. There are around 18,000 distinct CDR3 sequences in the sample; less than 50% occur only once, and around 12% lies in the top ten. This CDR3 contains 15 residues. The ends were cut back, 6 bases at V and 4 bases at J, with 18 bases in the middle. In germline, CDR1 is LNHDA, CDR2 SQIVND (reference sequence). Treatment described: roughly 10-day PBMC culture with coronavirus spike peptide pools or control peptides (ViraFEST assay). Positive PCR tests came between March and December 2020, ahead of the US Alpha, Beta and Delta variants. Medium was half-exchanged with fresh IL-2 medium on days 3 and 7. Notes on this clonotype: Its target is not known.

V is TRBV19 and J is TRBJ1-2, with no clear D. Material: CD4+ T cells from blood, cultured in vitro. The sequence was collected from a human donor who had recovered from COVID-19. The chain's CDR3 is CASRAASGPSYGYTF. CDR3 sequence (DNA): TGTGCCAGTAGAGCTGCTTCCGGACCCTCCTATGGCTACACCTTC.